This T cell receptor beta chain was sequenced in a study of cytomegalovirus exposure and HLA in healthy donors. In its sample, this clone was seen once. The primer mix had 60 Vbeta and 13 Jbeta primers. Clones were sequenced by immunoSEQ multiplex PCR, and TCRdb holds only the in-frame ones, with some missing. The table has about 200,000 clones, 82% seen once. The CDR3 runs 21 residues. The V gene end was trimmed by 2 bases and the J gene end by 0 bases; junction bases not matched to a gene: 16. Germline lookup yields CDR1 MRHNA and CDR2 SNTAGT. The chain joins TRBV6-4 to TRBJ2-1; 10 positions agree with TRBD1. The sequence was collected from a boy aged 2 to 10 in good health and CMV-seronegative. The sequencing sample was made of PBMCs. As DNA, the CDR3 is TGTGCCAGCAGTGACCTGACCGGGGACAGGGGTTTTCTCAGCTCCTACAATGAGCAGTTCTTC. This codes for CASSDLTGDRGFLSSYNEQFF.